A single sample gave rise to the 2 T cell receptor beta chains below, sequenced in a study of control samples from healthy donors and cancer patients. The assay was immunoSEQ multiplex PCR, and TCRdb's table has in-frame clones only and misses some. The data contain about 140,000 clones, 91% of them singletons. Sequenced sample: blood. These receptors came from a young man in good health.

In its sample, this clone was seen once. In the same sample, other DNA sequences code for this CDR3. This chain connects TRBV18 to TRBJ2-7, with 9 nucleotides matching TRBD1. The CDR3 sequence is 14 residues long. V trimming: 1 base; J trimming: 3 bases; junction bases outside the gene matches: 1. CDR1 is KGHSH and CDR2 is LQKENI in the germline V gene. The CDR3 nucleotides read TGTGCCAGCTCACCACGACAGGGGGACTACGAGCAGTACTTC. The encoded protein is CASSPRQGDYEQYF.

This chain connects TRBV27 to TRBJ1-6, with D perhaps matching TRBD1 (6 bases). The CDR3 spans 19 residues. With 0 bases removed from V and 7 bases from J, the gap between germline ends came to 22 bases. Germline CDR1 reads MNHEY; CDR2 reads SMNVEV (reference sequence). CDR3 coding DNA: TGTGCCAGCAGTTTATCCGCCGGGACACCCGGTTTGAAAAATTCACCCCTCCACTTT. This gives the protein CASSLSAGTPGLKNSPLHF.